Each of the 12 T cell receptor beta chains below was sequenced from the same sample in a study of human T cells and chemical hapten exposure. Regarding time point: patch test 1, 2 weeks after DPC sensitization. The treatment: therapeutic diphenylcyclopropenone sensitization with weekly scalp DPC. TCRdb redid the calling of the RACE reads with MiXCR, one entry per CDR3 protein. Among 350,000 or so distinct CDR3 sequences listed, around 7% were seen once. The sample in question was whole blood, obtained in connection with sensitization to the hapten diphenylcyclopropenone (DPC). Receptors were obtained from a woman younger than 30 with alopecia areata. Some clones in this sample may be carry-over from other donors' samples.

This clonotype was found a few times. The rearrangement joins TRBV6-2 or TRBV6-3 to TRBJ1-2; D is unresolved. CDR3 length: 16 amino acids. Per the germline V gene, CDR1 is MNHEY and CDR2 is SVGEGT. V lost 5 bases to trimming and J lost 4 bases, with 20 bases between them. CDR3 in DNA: TGTGCCAGCAGTAATATCCATTCCGACTACCTCTATGGCTACACCTTC. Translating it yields CASSNIHSDYLYGYTF.

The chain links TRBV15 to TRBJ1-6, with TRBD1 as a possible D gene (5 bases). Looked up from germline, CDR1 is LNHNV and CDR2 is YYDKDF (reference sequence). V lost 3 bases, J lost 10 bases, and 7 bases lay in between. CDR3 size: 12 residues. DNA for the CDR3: TGTGCCACCAGCAGCGACAGCTCACCCCTCCACTTT. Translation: CATSSDSSPLHF.

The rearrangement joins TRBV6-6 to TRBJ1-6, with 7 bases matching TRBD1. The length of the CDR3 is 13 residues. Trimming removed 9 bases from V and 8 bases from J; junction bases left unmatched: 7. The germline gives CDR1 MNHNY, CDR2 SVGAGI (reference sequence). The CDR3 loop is CASMGQPYSPLHF. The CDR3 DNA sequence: TGTGCCAGTATGGGACAGCCGTATTCACCCCTCCACTTT.

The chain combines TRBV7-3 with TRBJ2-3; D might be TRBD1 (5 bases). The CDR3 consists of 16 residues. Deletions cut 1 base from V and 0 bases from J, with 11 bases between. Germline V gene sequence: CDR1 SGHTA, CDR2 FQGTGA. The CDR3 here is CASSLNGQGSTDTQYF. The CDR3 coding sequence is TGTGCCAGCAGCTTAAACGGGCAGGGAAGCACAGATACGCAGTATTTT.

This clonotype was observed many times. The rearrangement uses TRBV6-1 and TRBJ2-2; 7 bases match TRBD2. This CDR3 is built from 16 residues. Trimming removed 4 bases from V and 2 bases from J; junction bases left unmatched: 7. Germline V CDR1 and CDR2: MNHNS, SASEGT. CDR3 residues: CASSGIPSGNTGELFF. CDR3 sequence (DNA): TGTGCCAGCAGTGGAATACCTAGCGGTAACACCGGGGAGCTGTTTTTT.

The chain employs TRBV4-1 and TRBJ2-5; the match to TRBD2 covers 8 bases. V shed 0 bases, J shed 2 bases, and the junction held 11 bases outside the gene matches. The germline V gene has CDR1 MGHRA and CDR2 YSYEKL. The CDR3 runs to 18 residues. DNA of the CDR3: TGCGCCAGCAGCCAAGATGATGAAGGTACTAGCGGACAAGAGACCCAGTACTTC. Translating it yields CASSQDDEGTSGQETQYF.

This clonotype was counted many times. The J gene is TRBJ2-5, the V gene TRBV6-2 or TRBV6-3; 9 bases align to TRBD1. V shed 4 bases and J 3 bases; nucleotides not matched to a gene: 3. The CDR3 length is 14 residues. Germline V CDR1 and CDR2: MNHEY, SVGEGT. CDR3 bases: TGTGCCAGCAGTTGGACAGGGGTGGAAGAGACCCAGTACTTC. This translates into CASSWTGVEETQYF.

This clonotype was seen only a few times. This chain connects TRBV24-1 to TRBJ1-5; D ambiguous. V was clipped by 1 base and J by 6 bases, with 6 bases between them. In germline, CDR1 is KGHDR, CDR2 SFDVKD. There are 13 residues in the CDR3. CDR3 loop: CATSDFKGQPQHF. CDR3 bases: TGTGCCACCAGTGATTTTAAAGGTCAGCCCCAGCATTTT.

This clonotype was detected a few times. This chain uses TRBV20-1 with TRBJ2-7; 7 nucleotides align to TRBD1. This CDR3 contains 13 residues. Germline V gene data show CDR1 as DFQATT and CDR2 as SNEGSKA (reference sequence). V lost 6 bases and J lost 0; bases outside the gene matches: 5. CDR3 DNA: TGCAGTGCCTGGACAGGAACCTCCTACGAGCAGTACTTC. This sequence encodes CSAWTGTSYEQYF.

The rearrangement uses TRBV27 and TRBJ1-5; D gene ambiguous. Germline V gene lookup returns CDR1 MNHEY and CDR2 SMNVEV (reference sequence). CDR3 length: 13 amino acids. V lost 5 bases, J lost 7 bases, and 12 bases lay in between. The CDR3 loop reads CASSSGNNQPQHF. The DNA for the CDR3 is TGTGCCAGCAGTAGCGGCAACAACCAGCCCCAGCATTTT.

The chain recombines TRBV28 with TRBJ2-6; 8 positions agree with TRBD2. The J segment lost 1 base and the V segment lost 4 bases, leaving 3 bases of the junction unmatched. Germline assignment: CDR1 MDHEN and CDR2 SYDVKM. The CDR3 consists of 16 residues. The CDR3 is CASSSPGGSGANVLTF. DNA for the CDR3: TGTGCCAGCAGTTCGCCGGGGGGGTCTGGGGCCAACGTCCTGACTTTC.

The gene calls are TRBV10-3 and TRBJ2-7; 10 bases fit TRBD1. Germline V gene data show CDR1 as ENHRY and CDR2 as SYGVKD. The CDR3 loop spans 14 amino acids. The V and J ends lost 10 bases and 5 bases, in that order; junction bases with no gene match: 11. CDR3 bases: TGTGCCACCTACTCCGGGACAGGGGCCAACGAGCAGTACTTC. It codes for CATYSGTGANEQYF.